This TCR beta chain was retrieved from a study of blood T cell repertoires in COVID-19. Study context: T cells, B-cell-depleted T cells, or PBMCs supplied cDNA or gDNA.

CDR3 length equals 14 residues. Per germline, CDR1 SGHTA and CDR2 FQGNSA. With 1 base clipped from V and 5 bases from J, the junction kept 4 bases outside the gene matches. Participants' reported clinical history set cohort assignment. Methods used by the authors: Scientists estimated how many nucleated cells there were by amplifying reference gene primers. Using immunoSEQ multiplex PCR, the repertoire was profiled, and TCRdb retains in-frame clones only, with some absent. The V and J calls and clone size are taken from that table; D and trimming were inferred from the DNA. There are a few hundred thousand clones in the sample; 89% occur only once, and under 3% lies in the top ten.

V is TRBV7-2 and J is TRBJ1-1; 7 bases match TRBD1. This sequence originates from a woman aged 50 to 60 who had been exposed to COVID-19. The sample consisted of PBMCs or T cells enriched from blood (not recorded which). CDR3 amino acids: CASSLDRGRTEAFF. In nucleotides, the CDR3 is TGTGCCAGCAGCTTAGACAGGGGAAGGACTGAAGCTTTCTTT.